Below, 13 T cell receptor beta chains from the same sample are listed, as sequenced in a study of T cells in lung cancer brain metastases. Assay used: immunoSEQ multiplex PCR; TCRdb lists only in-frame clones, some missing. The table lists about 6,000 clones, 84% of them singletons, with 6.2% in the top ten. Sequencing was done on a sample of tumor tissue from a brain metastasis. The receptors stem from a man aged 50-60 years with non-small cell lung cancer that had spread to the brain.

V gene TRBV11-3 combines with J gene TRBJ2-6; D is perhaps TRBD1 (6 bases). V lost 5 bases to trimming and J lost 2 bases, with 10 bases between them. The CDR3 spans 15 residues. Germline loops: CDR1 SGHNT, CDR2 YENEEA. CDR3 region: CASSRGGTGANVLTF. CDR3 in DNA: TGTGCCAGCAGCCGAGGGGGTACTGGGGCCAACGTCCTGACTTTC.

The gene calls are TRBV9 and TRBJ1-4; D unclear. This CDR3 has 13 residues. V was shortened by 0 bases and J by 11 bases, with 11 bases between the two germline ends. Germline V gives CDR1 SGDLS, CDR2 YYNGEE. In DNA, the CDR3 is TGTGCCAGCAGCGTAGAGCATGCGGGGAAACTGTTTTTT. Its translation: CASSVEHAGKLFF.

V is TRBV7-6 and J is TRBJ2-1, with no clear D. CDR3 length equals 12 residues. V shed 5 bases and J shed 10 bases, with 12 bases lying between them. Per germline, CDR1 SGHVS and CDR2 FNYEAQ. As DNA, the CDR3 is TGTGCCAGCAGCCCTAGTGGGGTAGAGCAGTTCTTC. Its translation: CASSPSGVEQFF.

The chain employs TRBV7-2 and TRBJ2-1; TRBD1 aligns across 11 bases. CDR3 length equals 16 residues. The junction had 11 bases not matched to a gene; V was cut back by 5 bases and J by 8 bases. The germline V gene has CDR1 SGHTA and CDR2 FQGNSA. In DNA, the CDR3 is TGTGCCAGCAGCGCGTCTCCAGGACAGGGGGCCTATGAGCAGTTCTTC. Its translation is CASSASPGQGAYEQFF.

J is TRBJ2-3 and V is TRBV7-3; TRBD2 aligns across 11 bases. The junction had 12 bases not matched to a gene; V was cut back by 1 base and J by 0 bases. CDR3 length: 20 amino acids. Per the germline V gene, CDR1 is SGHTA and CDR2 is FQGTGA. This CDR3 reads CASSLSRLAGGYSSTDTQYF. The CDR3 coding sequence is TGTGCCAGCAGCTTAAGTAGGCTAGCGGGGGGATACTCTAGCACAGATACGCAGTATTTT.

The CDR3 is CASSVGDGSNTEAFF. In DNA, the CDR3 is TGTGCCAGCAGCGTAGGGGACGGATCGAACACTGAAGCTTTCTTT. The V gene is TRBV9, the J gene TRBJ1-1, with D maybe TRBD1 (5 bases). V lost 0 bases and J 1 base, leaving 10 bases between the germline ends. In germline, CDR1 is SGDLS, CDR2 YYNGEE. This CDR3 is built from 15 residues.

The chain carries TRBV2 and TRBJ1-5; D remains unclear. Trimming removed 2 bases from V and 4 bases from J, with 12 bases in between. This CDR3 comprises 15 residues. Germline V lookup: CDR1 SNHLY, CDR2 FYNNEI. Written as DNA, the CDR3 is TGTGCCAGCAGTGAACTCCTTCCTGGGAATCAGCCCCAGCATTTT. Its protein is CASSELLPGNQPQHF.

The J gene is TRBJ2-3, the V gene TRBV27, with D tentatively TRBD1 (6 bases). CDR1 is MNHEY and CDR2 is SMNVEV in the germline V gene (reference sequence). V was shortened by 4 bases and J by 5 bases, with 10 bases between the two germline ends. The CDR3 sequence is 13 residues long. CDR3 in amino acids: CASSSGVVDTQYF. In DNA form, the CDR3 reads TGTGCCAGCAGTTCAGGGGTAGTAGATACGCAGTATTTT.

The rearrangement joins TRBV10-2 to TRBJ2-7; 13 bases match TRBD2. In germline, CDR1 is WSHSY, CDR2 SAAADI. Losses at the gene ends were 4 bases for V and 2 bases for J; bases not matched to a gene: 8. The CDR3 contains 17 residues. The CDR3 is CASSGIGLAGETYEQYF. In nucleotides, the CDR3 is TGCGCCAGCAGTGGGATCGGACTAGCGGGGGAGACCTACGAGCAGTACTTC.

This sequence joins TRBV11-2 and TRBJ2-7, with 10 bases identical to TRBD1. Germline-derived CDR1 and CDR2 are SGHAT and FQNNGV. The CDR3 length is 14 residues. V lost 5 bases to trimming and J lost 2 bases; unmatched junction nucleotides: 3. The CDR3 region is CASSKGQGPYEQYF. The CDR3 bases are TGTGCCAGCAGCAAGGGACAGGGGCCCTACGAGCAGTACTTC.

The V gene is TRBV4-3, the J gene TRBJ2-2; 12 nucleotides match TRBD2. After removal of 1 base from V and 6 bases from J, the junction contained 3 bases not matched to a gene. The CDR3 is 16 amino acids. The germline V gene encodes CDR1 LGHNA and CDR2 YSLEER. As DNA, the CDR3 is TGCGCCAGCAGCCAAGTACTAGCGGGGGGTTCCGGGGAGCTGTTTTTT. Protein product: CASSQVLAGGSGELFF.

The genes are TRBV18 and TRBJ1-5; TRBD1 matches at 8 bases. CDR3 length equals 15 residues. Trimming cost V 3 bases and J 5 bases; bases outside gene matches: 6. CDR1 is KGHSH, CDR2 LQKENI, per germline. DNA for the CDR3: TGTGCCAGCTCACCTCGCAACAGGGGGGATCAGCCCCAGCATTTT. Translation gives CASSPRNRGDQPQHF.

The CDR3 protein is CASSLNSAVGYTF. DNA for the CDR3: TGTGCCAGCAGTTTAAATAGTGCCGTTGGCTACACCTTC. This rearrangement joins TRBV28 to TRBJ1-2; D gene unclear. CDR3 length: 13 amino acids. Germline V gives CDR1 MDHEN, CDR2 SYDVKM. V was pared by 2 bases and J by 7 bases, with 11 bases between.